The entry below describes one T cell receptor (beta chain). Time point defined: blood 4 weeks post-SBRT, at nephrectomy. The treatment here: 15 Gy SBRT to primary tumor, nephrectomy 4 weeks later. Nephrectomy followed 15 Gy stereotactic body radiation by 4 weeks. The table came from immunoSEQ multiplex PCR; TCRdb's copy has only in-frame clones and leaves some out. Found here are tens of thousands of clones, just under 85% of them singletons; the top ten hold roughly a tenth. These data belong to a study of radiation and T cells in renal cell carcinoma. With V trimmed by 5 bases and J by 2 bases, 2 bases remained unmatched. Germline CDR1 is MNHNS and CDR2 is SASEGT. The CDR3 has 15 residues.

The V call is TRBV6-1, the J call TRBJ2-5, with 13 bases fitting TRBD2. The sample here was blood, taken from a patient whose treatment included radiotherapy and nephrectomy. This clonotype was obtained from a man in his forties or fifties with renal cell carcinoma. DNA for the CDR3: TGTGCCAGCAGTTCGGGACTAGCGGGACAAGAGACCCAGTACTTC. This encodes CASSSGLAGQETQYF.